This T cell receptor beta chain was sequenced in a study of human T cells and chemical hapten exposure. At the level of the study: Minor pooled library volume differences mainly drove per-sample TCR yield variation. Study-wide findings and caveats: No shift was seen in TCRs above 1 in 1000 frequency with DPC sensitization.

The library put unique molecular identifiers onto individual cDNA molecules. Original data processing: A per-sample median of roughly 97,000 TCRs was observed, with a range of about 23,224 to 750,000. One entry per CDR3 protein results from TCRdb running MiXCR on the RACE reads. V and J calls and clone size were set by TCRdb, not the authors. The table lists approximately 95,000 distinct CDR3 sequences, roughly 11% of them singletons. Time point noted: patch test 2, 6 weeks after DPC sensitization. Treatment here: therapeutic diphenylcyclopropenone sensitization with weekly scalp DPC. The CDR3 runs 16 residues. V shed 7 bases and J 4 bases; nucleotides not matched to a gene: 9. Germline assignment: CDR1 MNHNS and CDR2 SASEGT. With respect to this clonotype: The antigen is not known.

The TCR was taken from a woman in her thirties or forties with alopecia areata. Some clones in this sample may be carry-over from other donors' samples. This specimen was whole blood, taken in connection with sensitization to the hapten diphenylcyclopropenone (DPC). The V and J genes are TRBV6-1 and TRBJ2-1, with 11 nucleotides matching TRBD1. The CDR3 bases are TGTGCCAGCATCGCCTCGGACAGGGGGCTTTACAATGAGCAGTTCTTC. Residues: CASIASDRGLYNEQFF.